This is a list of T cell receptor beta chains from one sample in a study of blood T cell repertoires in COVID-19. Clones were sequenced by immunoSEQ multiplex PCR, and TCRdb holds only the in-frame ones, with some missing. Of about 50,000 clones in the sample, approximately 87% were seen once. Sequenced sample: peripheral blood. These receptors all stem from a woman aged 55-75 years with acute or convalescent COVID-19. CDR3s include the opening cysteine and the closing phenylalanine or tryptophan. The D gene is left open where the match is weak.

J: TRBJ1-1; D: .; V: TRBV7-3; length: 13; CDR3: CASSRQMNTEAFF
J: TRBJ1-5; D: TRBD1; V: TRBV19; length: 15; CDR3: CASRTTGVGNQPQHF
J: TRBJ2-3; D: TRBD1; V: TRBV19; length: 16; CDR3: CASSIDRTGGADTQYF
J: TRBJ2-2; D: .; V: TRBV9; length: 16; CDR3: CASSVVTPGETGELFF
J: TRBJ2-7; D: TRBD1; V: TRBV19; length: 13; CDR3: CASSPGQDYEQYF
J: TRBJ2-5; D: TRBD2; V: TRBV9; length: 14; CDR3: CASSKAGGGETQYF
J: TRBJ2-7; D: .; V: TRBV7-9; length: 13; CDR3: CASSLVTENRQYF
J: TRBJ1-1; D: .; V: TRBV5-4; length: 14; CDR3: CASSLAGANTEAFF
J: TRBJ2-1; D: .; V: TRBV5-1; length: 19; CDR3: CASSPYPIFPYRSMNEQFF
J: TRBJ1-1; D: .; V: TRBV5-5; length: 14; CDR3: CASSALRGRAEAFF
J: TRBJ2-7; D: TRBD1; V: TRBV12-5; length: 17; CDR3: CASGKGTGNLHGAEQYF
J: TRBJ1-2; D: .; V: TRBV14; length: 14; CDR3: CASSPIRGSGGYTF
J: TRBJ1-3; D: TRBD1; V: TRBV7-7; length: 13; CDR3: CASSLGGGHTIYF
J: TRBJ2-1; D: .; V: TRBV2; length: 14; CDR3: CASSESGFTGEQFF
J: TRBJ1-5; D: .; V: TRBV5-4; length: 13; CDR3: CASSLSGDQPQHF
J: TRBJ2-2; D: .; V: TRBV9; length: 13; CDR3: CASRGTNTGELFF
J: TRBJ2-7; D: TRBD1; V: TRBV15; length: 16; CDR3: CATSRDPPGGVDEQYF
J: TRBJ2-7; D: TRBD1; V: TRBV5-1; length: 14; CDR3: CASSTGQGFDEQYF
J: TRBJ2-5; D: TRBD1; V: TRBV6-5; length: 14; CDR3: CASSSDRGLETQYF
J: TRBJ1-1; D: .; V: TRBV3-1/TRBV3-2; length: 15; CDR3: CASSQALRENGEAFF
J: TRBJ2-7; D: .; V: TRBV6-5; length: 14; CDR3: CASSQIQGASEQYF
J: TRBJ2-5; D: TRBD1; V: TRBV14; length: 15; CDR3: CASSKDRGRLETQYF
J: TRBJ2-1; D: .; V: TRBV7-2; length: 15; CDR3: CASSLDRVSYNEQFF
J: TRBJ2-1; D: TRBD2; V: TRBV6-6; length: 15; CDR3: CASGKGLAGGVEQFF
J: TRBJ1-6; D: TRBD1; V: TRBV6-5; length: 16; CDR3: CASSYDRGRGNSPLHF
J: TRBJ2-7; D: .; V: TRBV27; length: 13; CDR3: CASRPHGGNEQYF
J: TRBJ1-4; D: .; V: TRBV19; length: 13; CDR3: CAAGPTAGEKLFF
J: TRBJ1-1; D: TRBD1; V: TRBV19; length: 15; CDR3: CASTLMAAGGTEAFF
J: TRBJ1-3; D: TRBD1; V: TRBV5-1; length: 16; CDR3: CASSSSGTVGGNTIYF
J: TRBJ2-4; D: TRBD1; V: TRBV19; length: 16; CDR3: CASSVPGQGFGNIQYF